This is a list of T cell receptor beta chains from one sample in a study of T-cell memory formation after mild COVID-19. Using its own MiXCR run on the 5' RACE reads, TCRdb lists one record per CDR3 protein. This table holds 89,000 or so distinct CDR3 sequences, 13% found once. Sequenced input: PBMCs or a T cell subset sorted from them (not recorded which). The receptors here all came from a man aged 18 to 29 who had mild COVID-19 (a few samples of this study predate the infection). Cell type and time point are not known. CDR3s include the opening cysteine and the closing phenylalanine or tryptophan. D genes are given only for firm matches. Only part of the rows carry a size: once, few, many, or a class if the clone is expanded.

TRBJ1-6 - few TRBV5-1 CASSLTVSYNSPLHF TGCGCCAGCAGCCTGACAGTTTCTTATAATTCACCCCTCCACTTT
TRBJ2-1 - few TRBV7-9 CASSLALGAYNEQFF TGTGCCAGCAGCTTAGCTTTGGGTGCCTACAATGAGCAGTTCTTC
TRBJ1-2 - few TRBV7-9 CASSPWGGQGDNYGYTF TGTGCCAGCAGCCCTTGGGGAGGACAAGGCGATAACTATGGCTACACCTTC
TRBJ1-1 - few TRBV18 CASSPRGSNTEAFF TGTGCCAGCTCACCACGGGGATCCAACACTGAAGCTTTCTTT
TRBJ2-5 - many TRBV7-9 CASSQGETQYF TGTGCCAGCAGCCAGGGGGAGACCCAGTACTTC
TRBJ1-5 - - TRBV19 CASNGKTHQPQHF TGTGCCAGTAATGGGAAAACCCATCAGCCCCAGCATTTT
TRBJ2-1 TRBD1 few TRBV18 CASSPKGTGYYNEQFF TGTGCCAGCTCACCGAAAGGGACAGGGTATTACAATGAGCAGTTCTTC
TRBJ2-1 TRBD2 once TRBV11-2 CASSLEGFGGRLDEQFF TGTGCCAGCAGCTTAGAGGGCTTCGGCGGGAGGTTGGATGAGCAGTTCTTC
TRBJ1-6 - - TRBV25-1 CASSEYILDSYNSPLHF TGTGCCAGCAGTGAATATATACTGGACAGCTATAATTCACCCCTCCACTTT
TRBJ1-5 - few TRBV7-9 CASSLDRDRDQPQHF TGTGCCAGCAGCTTAGACCGCGATAGGGATCAGCCCCAGCATTTT
TRBJ2-1 - - TRBV7-9 CASSSNQVREQFF TGTGCCAGCAGCTCGAATCAAGTAAGAGAGCAGTTCTTC
TRBJ2-7 - - TRBV12-3/TRBV12-4 CASSRQRNHEQYF TGTGCCAGCAGTAGACAGAGGAATCACGAGCAGTACTTC
TRBJ1-5 - few TRBV4-1 CASSQVASSNQPQHF TGCGCCAGCAGCCAAGTCGCAAGTAGCAATCAGCCCCAGCATTTT
TRBJ2-3 - many TRBV6-4 CASSEEGGPDTQYF TGTGCCAGCAGTGAAGAGGGGGGGCCAGATACGCAGTATTTT
TRBJ2-1 - few TRBV27 CASSFIPPGDNEQFF TGTGCCAGCAGTTTTATCCCCCCCGGGGACAATGAGCAGTTCTTC
TRBJ2-7 - - TRBV28 CASSPSLRDYEQYF TGTGCCAGCAGTCCCTCCCTCCGGGACTACGAGCAGTACTTC
TRBJ1-4 - few TRBV7-9 CASSRGGRGEKLFF TGTGCCAGCAGCCGAGGAGGCCGGGGTGAAAAACTGTTTTTT
TRBJ1-2 - few TRBV5-5 CASSLSVHPRDGYTF TGTGCCAGCAGCTTGTCCGTCCACCCAAGGGATGGCTACACCTTC
TRBJ1-5 TRBD1 - TRBV4-1 CASSQGTGGNQPQHF TGCGCCAGCAGCCAGGGGACAGGGGGCAATCAGCCCCAGCATTTT
TRBJ2-7 - many TRBV27 CASSLIRGAHEQYF TGTGCCAGCAGTTTAATCAGGGGAGCTCATGAGCAGTACTTC
TRBJ2-1 - few TRBV6-2/TRBV6-3 CASSPTSSYNEQFF TGTGCCAGCAGTCCGACTAGCTCCTACAATGAGCAGTTCTTC
TRBJ1-1 TRBD1 - TRBV20-1 CSVGTGVNTEAFF TGCAGTGTCGGGACAGGGGTGAACACTGAAGCTTTCTTT
TRBJ2-7 - few TRBV7-6 CASSLEQGPSYEQYF TGTGCCAGCAGCTTAGAACAGGGCCCCTCCTACGAGCAGTACTTC
TRBJ2-6 TRBD1 few TRBV27 CASRTGDPIEWGANVLTF TGTGCCAGTAGGACAGGGGATCCCATTGAATGGGGGGCCAACGTCCTGACTTTC
TRBJ1-1 - - TRBV6-5 CASRRGFGTEAFF TGTGCCAGCAGAAGGGGCTTCGGCACTGAAGCTTTCTTT
TRBJ1-5 - - TRBV27 CASSFRYSNQPQHF TGTGCCAGCAGTTTCCGGTATAGCAATCAGCCCCAGCATTTT
TRBJ1-6 - - TRBV19 CASSIVFSVGSYNSPLHF TGTGCCAGTAGTATAGTTTTCTCCGTTGGCTCCTATAATTCACCCCTCCACTTT
TRBJ2-1 - - TRBV29-1 CSAWSGGMNEQFF TGCAGCGCGTGGAGCGGAGGTATGAATGAGCAGTTCTTC
TRBJ2-7 TRBD1 - TRBV12-3/TRBV12-4 CASSSATGLDEQYF TGTGCCAGCAGTTCCGCGACAGGGCTCGACGAGCAGTACTTC
TRBJ2-1 TRBD1 - TRBV11-3 CASSPRQGPGIHEQFF TGTGCCAGCAGCCCCAGACAGGGTCCCGGGATTCATGAGCAGTTCTTC
TRBJ2-5 TRBD2 - TRBV9 CASSAGLAGIGETQYF TGTGCCAGCAGCGCTGGACTAGCGGGGATCGGGGAGACCCAGTACTTC
TRBJ1-2 - - TRBV7-2 CASSPWAGQIPNYGYTF TGTGCCAGCAGCCCCTGGGCCGGACAGATACCCAACTATGGCTACACCTTC
TRBJ1-2 - few TRBV7-3 CASSPSTGGNYGYTF TGTGCCAGCAGCCCCTCCACCGGGGGGAACTATGGCTACACCTTC
TRBJ1-1 - few TRBV5-6 CASSLYGFEAFF TGTGCCAGCAGCTTGTACGGGTTTGAAGCTTTCTTT
TRBJ2-1 TRBD1 few TRBV9 CASSTRLKGANIGEQFF TGTGCCAGCAGCACCCGTCTTAAGGGGGCGAACATCGGTGAGCAGTTCTTC
TRBJ2-2 TRBD1 - TRBV7-8 CASSSRQGAVTGELFF TGTGCCAGCAGCTCCCGACAGGGGGCGGTCACCGGGGAGCTGTTTTTT
TRBJ2-1 - few TRBV5-1 CASSQLGSSYNEQFF TGCGCCAGCAGCCAACTCGGGAGCTCCTACAATGAGCAGTTCTTC
TRBJ2-1 - - TRBV6-2/TRBV6-3 CASSYLVSNEQFF TGTGCCAGCAGTTACCTGGTTTCCAATGAGCAGTTCTTC
TRBJ2-7 TRBD1 - TRBV15 CATSRDKFGTGLREQYF TGTGCCACCAGCAGAGATAAGTTTGGGACAGGGCTCCGCGAGCAGTACTTC
TRBJ2-1 - - TRBV5-5 CASSLALANNEQFF TGTGCCAGCAGCTTGGCCCTAGCCAACAATGAGCAGTTCTTC
TRBJ1-1 TRBD1 - TRBV12-3/TRBV12-4 CASTKTGLGTEAFF TGTGCCAGCACCAAGACAGGGTTAGGGACTGAAGCTTTCTTT
TRBJ2-3 TRBD2 once TRBV7-2 CASSKRGGQRTDTQYF TGTGCCAGCAGCAAGCGGGGGGGCCAAAGGACAGATACGCAGTATTTT
TRBJ2-5 - - TRBV28 CASSFRNGEETQYF TGTGCCAGCAGTTTTCGGAACGGGGAAGAGACCCAGTACTTC
TRBJ2-1 TRBD2 many TRBV4-1 CASSQDLVLAGGLSYNEQFF TGCGCCAGCAGCCAAGATTTGGTCCTAGCGGGGGGTCTCTCCTACAATGAGCAGTTCTTC
TRBJ2-5 - few TRBV7-8 CASSHSPRALGETQYF TGTGCCAGCAGCCATTCCCCCAGGGCGTTGGGAGAGACCCAGTACTTC
TRBJ2-7 - - TRBV5-6 CASSLGGGYYEQYF TGTGCCAGCAGCTTGGGGGGCGGGTATTACGAGCAGTACTTC
TRBJ1-1 - few TRBV4-3 CASSQEAGTEAFF TGCGCCAGCAGCCAAGAGGCGGGCACTGAAGCTTTCTTT
TRBJ1-1 - - TRBV29-1 CSVDRGSTEAFF TGCAGCGTTGACAGGGGATCTACTGAAGCTTTCTTT
TRBJ2-1 TRBD2 few TRBV6-4 CASSDSAGGYNEQFF TGTGCCAGCAGTGACTCAGCGGGGGGGTACAATGAGCAGTTCTTC
TRBJ1-6 - - TRBV6-5 CASSFKFGTYNSPLHF TGTGCCAGCAGTTTTAAGTTTGGAACCTATAATTCACCCCTCCACTTT
TRBJ2-2 - few TRBV7-8 CASSYPSRGFLNTGELFF TGTGCCAGCAGCTACCCATCCCGAGGCTTTCTGAACACCGGGGAGCTGTTTTTT
TRBJ2-5 - few TRBV7-2 CASSTTSQETQYF TGTGCCAGCAGCACGACGAGCCAAGAGACCCAGTACTTC
TRBJ2-7 - - TRBV5-6 CASSLGAGGEQYF TGTGCCAGCAGCTTGGGTGCAGGTGGCGAGCAGTACTTC
TRBJ2-1 - - TRBV7-9 CASSSWDPGPNEQFF TGTGCCAGCAGCTCCTGGGATCCAGGACCCAATGAGCAGTTCTTC
TRBJ2-7 - few TRBV28 CASSLGAAGIDEQYF TGTGCCAGCAGTCTTGGGGCGGCAGGGATCGACGAGCAGTACTTC
TRBJ2-7 - few TRBV7-9 CASREGSSEQYF TGTGCCAGCAGGGAGGGGTCCTCCGAGCAGTACTTC
TRBJ2-1 TRBD2 few TRBV7-2 CASSDLAGVSSYNEQFF TGTGCCAGCAGCGATCTAGCGGGGGTTAGCTCCTACAATGAGCAGTTCTTC
TRBJ1-5 - - TRBV6-5 CATGTSPNQPQHF TGTGCCACCGGTACCAGCCCCAATCAGCCCCAGCATTTT
TRBJ1-1 - few TRBV6-5 CASNRERNTEAFF TGTGCCAGCAACAGGGAACGGAACACTGAAGCTTTCTTT
TRBJ1-1 TRBD1 - TRBV4-3 CASSLDREWEAFF TGCGCCAGCAGCCTCGACAGGGAATGGGAAGCTTTCTTT